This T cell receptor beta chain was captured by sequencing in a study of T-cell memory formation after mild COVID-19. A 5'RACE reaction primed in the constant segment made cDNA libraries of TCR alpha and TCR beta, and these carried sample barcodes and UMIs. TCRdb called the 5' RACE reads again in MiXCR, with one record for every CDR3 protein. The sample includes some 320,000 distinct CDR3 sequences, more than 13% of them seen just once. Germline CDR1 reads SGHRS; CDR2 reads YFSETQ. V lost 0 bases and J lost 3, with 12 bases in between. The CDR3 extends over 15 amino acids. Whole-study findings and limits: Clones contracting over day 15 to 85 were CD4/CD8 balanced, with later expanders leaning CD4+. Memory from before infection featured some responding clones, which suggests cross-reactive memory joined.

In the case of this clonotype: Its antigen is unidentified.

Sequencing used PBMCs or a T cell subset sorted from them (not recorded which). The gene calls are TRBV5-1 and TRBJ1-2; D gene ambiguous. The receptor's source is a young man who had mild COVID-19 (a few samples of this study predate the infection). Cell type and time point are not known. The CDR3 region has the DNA TGCGCCAGCAGCTTGGCAGTGGCAGAATACTATGGCTACACCTTC. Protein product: CASSLAVAEYYGYTF.